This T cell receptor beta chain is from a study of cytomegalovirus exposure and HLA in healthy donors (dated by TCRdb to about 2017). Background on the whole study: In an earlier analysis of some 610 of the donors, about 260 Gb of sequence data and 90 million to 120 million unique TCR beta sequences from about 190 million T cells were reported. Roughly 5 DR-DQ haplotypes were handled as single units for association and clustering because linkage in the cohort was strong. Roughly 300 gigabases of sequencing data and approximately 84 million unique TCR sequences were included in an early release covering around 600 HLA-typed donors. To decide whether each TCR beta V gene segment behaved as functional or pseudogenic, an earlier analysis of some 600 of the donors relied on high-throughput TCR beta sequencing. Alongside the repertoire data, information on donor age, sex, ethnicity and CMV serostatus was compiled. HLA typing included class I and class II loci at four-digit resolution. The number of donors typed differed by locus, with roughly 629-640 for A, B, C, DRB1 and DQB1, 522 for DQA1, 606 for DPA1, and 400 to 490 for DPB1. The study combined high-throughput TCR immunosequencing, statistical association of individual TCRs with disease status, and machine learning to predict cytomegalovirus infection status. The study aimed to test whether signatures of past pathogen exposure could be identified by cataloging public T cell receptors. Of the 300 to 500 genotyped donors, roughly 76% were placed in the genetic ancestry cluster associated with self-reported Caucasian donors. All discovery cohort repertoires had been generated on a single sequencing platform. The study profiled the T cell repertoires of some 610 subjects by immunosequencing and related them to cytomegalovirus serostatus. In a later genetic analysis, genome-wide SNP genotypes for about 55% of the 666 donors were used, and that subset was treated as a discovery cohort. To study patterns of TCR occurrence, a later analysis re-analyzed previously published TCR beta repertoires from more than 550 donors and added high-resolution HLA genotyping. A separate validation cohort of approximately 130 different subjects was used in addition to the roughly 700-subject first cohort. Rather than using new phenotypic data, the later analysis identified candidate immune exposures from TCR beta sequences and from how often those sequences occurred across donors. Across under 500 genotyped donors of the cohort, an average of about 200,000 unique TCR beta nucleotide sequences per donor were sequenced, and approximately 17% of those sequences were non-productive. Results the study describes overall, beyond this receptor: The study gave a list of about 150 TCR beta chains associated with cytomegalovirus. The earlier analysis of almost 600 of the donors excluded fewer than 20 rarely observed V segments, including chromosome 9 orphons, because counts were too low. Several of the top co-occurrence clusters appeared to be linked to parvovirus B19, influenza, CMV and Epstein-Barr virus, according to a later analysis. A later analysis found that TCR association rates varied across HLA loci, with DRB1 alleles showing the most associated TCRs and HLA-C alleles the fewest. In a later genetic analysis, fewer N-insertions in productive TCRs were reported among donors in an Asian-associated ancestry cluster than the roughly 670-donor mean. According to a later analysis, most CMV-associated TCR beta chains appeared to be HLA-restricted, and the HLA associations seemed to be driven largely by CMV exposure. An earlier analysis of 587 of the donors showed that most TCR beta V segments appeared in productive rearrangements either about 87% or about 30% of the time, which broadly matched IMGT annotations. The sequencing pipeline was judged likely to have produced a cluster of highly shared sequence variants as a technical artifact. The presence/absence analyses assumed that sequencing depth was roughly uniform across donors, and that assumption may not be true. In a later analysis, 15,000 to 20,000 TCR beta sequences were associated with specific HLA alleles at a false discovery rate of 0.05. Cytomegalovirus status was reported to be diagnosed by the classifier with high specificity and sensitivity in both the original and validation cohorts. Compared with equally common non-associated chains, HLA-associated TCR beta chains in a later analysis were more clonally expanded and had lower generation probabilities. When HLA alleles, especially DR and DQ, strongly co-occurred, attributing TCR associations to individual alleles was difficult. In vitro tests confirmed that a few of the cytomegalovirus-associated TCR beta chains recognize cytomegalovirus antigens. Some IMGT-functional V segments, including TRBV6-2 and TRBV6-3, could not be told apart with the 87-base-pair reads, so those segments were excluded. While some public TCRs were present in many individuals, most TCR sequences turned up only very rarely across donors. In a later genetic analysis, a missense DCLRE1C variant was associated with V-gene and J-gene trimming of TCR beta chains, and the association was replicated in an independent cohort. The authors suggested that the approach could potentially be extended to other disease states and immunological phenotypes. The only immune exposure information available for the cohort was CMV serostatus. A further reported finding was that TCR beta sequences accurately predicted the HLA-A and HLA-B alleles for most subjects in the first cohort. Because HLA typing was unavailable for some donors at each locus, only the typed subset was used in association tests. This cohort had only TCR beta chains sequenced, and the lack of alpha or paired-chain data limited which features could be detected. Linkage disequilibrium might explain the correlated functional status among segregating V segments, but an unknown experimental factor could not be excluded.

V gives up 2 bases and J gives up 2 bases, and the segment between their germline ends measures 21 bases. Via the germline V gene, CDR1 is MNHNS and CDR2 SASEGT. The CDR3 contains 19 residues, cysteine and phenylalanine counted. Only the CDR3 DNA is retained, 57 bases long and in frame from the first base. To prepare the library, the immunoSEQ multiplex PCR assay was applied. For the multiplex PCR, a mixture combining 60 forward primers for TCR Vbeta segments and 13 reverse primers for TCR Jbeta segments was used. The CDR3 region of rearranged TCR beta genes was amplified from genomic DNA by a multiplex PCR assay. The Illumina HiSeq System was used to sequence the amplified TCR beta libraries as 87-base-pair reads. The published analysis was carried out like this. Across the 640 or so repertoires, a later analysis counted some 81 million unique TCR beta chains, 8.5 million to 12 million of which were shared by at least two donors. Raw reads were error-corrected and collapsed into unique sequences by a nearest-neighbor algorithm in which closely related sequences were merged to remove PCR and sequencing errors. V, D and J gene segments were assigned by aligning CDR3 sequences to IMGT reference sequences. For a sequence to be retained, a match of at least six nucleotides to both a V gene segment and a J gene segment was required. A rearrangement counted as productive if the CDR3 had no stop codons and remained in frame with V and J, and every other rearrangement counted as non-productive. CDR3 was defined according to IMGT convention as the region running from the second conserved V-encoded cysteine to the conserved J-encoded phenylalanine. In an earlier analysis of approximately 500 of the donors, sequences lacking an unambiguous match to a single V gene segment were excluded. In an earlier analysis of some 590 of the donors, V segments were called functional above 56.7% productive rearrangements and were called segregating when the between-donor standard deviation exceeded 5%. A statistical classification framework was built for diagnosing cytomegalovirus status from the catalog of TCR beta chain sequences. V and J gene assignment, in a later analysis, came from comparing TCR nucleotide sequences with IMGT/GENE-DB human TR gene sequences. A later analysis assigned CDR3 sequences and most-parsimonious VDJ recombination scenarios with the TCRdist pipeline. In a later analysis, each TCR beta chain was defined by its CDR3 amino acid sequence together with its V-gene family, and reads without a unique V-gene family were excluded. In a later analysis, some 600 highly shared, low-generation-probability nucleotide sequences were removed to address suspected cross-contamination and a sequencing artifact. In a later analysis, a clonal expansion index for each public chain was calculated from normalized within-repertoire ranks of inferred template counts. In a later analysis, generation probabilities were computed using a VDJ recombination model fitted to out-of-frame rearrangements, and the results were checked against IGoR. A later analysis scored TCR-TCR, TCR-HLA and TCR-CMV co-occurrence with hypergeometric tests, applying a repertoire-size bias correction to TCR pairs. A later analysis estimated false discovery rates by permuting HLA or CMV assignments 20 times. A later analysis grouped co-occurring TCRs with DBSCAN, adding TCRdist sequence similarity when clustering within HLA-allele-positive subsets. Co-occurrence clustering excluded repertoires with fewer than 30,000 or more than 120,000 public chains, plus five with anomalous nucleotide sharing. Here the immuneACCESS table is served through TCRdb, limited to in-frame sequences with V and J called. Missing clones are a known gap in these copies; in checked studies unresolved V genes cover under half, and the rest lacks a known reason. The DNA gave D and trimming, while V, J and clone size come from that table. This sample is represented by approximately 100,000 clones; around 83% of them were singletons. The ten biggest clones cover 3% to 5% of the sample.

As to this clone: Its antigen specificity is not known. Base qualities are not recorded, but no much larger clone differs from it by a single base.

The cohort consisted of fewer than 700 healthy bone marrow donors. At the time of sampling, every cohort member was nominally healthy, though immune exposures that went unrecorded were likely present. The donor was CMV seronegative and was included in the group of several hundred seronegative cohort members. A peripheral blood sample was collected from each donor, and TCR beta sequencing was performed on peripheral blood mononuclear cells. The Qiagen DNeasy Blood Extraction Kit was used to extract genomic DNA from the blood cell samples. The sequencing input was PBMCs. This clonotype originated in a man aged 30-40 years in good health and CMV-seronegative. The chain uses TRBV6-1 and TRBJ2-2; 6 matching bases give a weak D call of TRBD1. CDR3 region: CASSERGIWGPGNTGELFF. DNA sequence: TGTGCCAGCAGTGAAAGGGGTATTTGGGGGCCGGGTAACACCGGGGAGCTGTTTTTT.